These 2 T cell receptor beta chains came from one sample sequenced in a study of shared clonotypes between healthy human individuals. The method was immunoSEQ multiplex PCR; TCRdb's version includes in-frame clones alone and lacks a portion of them. The data hold approximately 2.1 million clones, with 85% to 95% observed a single time. The sequenced sample was naive CD4+ T cells from PBMCs. As for subset: CD45RA+ positively selected. Receptors originate from a man in his late teens or twenties in good health. Some clones in this sample may be carry-over from other donors' samples.

CDR3 residues: CASSSGREGETQYF. Written as DNA, the CDR3 is TGCGCCAGCAGCTCCGGCAGGGAAGGGGAGACCCAGTACTTC. The rearrangement links TRBV5-1 to TRBJ2-5; possibly TRBD1 for D (5 bases). CDR3 size: 14 residues. CDR1 is SGHRS, CDR2 YFSETQ, per germline. Trimming shortened V by 3 bases and J by 5 bases, and 14 bases separated the two germline ends.

This sequence joins TRBV28 and TRBJ2-1; D is undetermined. V was pared by 0 bases and J by 3 bases, with 3 bases between. Germline loops: CDR1 MDHEN, CDR2 SYDVKM. The CDR3 is 13 amino acids. The CDR3 loop is CASSLWVYNEQFF. The DNA for the CDR3 is TGTGCCAGCAGTTTATGGGTCTACAATGAGCAGTTCTTC.